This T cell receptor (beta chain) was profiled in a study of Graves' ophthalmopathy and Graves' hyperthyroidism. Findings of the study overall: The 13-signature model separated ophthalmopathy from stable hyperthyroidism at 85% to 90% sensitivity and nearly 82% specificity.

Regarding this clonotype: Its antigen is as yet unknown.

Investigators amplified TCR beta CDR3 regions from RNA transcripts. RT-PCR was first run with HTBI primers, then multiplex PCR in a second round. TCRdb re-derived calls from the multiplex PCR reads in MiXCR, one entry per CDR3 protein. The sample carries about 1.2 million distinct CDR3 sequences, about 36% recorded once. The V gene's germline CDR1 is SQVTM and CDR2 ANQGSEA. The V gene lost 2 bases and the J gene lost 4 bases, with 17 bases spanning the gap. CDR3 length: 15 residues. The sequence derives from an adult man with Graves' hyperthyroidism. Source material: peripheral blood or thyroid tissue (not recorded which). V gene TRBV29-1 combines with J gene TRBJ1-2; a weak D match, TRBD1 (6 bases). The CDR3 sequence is CSVESLDSRGYGYTF. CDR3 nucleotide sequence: TGCAGCGTTGAAAGTTTGGACAGCCGGGGCTATGGCTACACCTTC. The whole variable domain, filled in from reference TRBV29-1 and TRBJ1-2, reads SAVISQKPSRDICQRGTSLTIQCQVDSQVTMMFWYRQQPGQSLTLIATANQGSEATYESGFVIDKFPISRPNLTFSTLTVSNMSPEDSSIYLCSVESLDSRGYGYTFGSGTRLTVV.